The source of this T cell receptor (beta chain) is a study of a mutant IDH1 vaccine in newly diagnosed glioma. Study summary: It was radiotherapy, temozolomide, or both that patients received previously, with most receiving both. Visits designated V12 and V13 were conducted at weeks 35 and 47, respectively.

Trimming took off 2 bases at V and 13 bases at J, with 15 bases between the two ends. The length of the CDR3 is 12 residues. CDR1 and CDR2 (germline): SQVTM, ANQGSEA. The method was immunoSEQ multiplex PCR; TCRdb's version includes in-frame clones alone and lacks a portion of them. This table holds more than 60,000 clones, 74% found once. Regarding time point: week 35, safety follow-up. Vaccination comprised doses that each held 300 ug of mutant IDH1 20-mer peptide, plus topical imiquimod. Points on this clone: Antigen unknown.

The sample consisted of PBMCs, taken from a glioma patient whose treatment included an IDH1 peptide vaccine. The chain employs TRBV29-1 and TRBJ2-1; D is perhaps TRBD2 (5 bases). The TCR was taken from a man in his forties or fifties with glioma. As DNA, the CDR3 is TGCAGCGTTGAACCCCGAGGGCCTGACCAGTTCTTC. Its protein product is CSVEPRGPDQFF.